These 13 T cell receptor beta chains were all obtained from the same sample, sequenced in a study of blood T cell repertoires in COVID-19 (TCRdb year 2020). Library preparation employed the immunoSEQ multiplex PCR assay. Not all clones reach the TCRdb copy of this immuneACCESS table, which keeps in-frame sequences only. Checked studies attribute under half of the gap to unresolved V genes and leave the rest unexplained. Here the sample has over 35,000 clones; about 86% occur a single time. The top ten clones comprise nearly 25% of the sample. Input material: peripheral blood. The receptors shown here come from a human donor with acute or convalescent COVID-19. The donor label of this sample is uncertain.

The chain couples TRBV5-1 to TRBJ1-6; no clear D gene. CDR1 is SGHRS, CDR2 YFSETQ, per germline. CDR3 length equals 14 residues. Trimming stripped 0 bases from V and 10 bases from J, with 11 bases between. CDR3 loop: CASSLGQLGSPLHF. The CDR3 region has the DNA TGCGCCAGCAGCTTGGGGCAGCTAGGATCACCCCTCCACTTT.

The chain is built from TRBV7-2 and TRBJ1-1, with D possibly matching TRBD1 (6 bases). This CDR3 comprises 15 residues. The V and J ends lost 3 bases and 1 base respectively, with 12 bases between them. Germline V gene lookup returns CDR1 SGHTA and CDR2 FQGNSA. CDR3 sequence (DNA): TGTGCCAGCAGCTTTGGGGGCTGGAGGAACACTGAAGCTTTCTTT. Translating gives CASSFGGWRNTEAFF.

The chain is built from TRBV15 and TRBJ1-1; 12 bases agree with TRBD1. The junction had 10 bases not matched to a gene; V was cut back by 4 bases and J by 7 bases. The CDR3 runs to 16 residues. CDR1 and CDR2 (germline): LNHNV, YYDKDF (reference sequence). CDR3 nucleotides: TGTGCCACCAGCATTGGGCCGGGACAGGGGGCCGATGAAGCTTTCTTT. Its translation: CATSIGPGQGADEAFF.

The chain employs TRBV5-8 and TRBJ2-1; 8 nucleotides agree with TRBD1. Looked up from germline, CDR1 is SGHTS and CDR2 is YDEGEE. V lost 4 bases, J lost 8 bases, and 8 bases stayed unmatched. The CDR3 is made up of 14 amino acids. The CDR3 nucleotides read TGTGCCAGCAGCCGCAGACAGGGGAACCATGAGCAGTTCTTC. Translating it yields CASSRRQGNHEQFF. The variable domain in full, with the rest retrieved from reference TRBV5-8 and TRBJ2-1, is EAGVTQSPTHLIKTRGQQATLRCSPISGHTSVYWYQQALGLGLQFLLWYDEGEERNRGNFPPRFSGRQFPNYSSELNVNALELEDSALYLCASSRRQGNHEQFFGPGTRLTVL.

V usage is TRBV11-1 and J usage is TRBJ1-5; no clear D gene. Germline V lookup: CDR1 SGHAT, CDR2 FQDESV (reference sequence). The CDR3 sequence is 13 residues long. Trimming took off 4 bases at V and 8 bases at J, with 12 bases between the two ends. The CDR3 bases are TGTGCCAGCAGCTATGGTGCGGGCGAGCCCCAGCATTTT. Encoded protein: CASSYGAGEPQHF. The full variable domain, in which reference TRBV11-1 and TRBJ1-5 provide the parts outside the CDR3, is EAEVAQSPRYKITEKSQAVAFWCDPISGHATLYWYRQILGQGPELLVQFQDESVVDDSQLPKDRFSAERLKGVDSTLKIQPAELGDSAMYLCASSYGAGEPQHFGDGTRLSIL.

This clone appeared once. The V gene is TRBV6-6, the J gene TRBJ2-7; the D gene is possibly TRBD1 (6 bases). The V and J ends lost 2 bases and 3 bases respectively, with 11 bases between them. Germline loops: CDR1 MNHNY, CDR2 SVGAGI (reference sequence). The CDR3 sequence is 14 residues long. CDR3 bases: TGTGCCAGCAGTTACGAAGGGACAAGCTACGAGCAGTACTTC. Residues: CASSYEGTSYEQYF.

This chain joins TRBV6-5 and TRBJ2-1; D may be TRBD1 (6 bases). Germline V gene sequence: CDR1 MNHEY, CDR2 SVGAGI. The CDR3 is 15 residues long. Trimming cost V 2 bases and J 6 bases, with 14 bases left between them. The CDR3 protein is CASSYRAGVFNEQFF. The CDR3 DNA follows: TGTGCCAGCAGTTACAGGGCAGGGGTATTCAATGAGCAGTTCTTC.

The genes are TRBV3-1 (or the pseudogene TRBV3-2) and TRBJ2-3; D may be TRBD2 (6 bases). CDR1 is LGHDT, CDR2 YNNKEL, per germline (reference sequence). V lost 4 bases and J lost 8, with 19 bases in between. There are 15 residues in the CDR3. The CDR3 protein is CASSPPADGSRTQYF. CDR3 coding DNA: TGTGCCAGCAGCCCACCAGCCGACGGGAGCCGTACGCAGTATTTT.

This rearrangement joins TRBV21-1 to TRBJ2-4; no DNA check was done on the table's D call, TRBD1. TRBV21-1 is assigned pseudogene status. The CDR3 length is 18 residues. The CDR3 sequence is CASSQSSDRGPAKNIQYF. The DNA for the CDR3 is TGTGCCAGCAGCCAATCATCGGACAGGGGGCCTGCCAAAAACATTCAGTACTTC.

The V gene is TRBV9, the J gene TRBJ1-1; D is unclear. Germline-derived CDR1 and CDR2 are SGDLS and YYNGEE. The V gene lost 0 bases and the J gene lost 5 bases, with 8 bases spanning the gap. The CDR3 totals 13 residues. Here the CDR3 reads CASSVGPGTEAFF. The CDR3 bases are TGTGCCAGCAGCGTAGGTCCCGGGACTGAAGCTTTCTTT.

This clone has just one count. The chain couples TRBV30 to TRBJ1-1; D may be TRBD1 (5 bases). There are 13 residues in the CDR3. Between the trimmed V and J ends, which lost 5 bases and 7 bases, there was a span of 17 bases. Germline assignment: CDR1 GTSNPN and CDR2 SVGIG (reference sequence). The CDR3 spells CAWSGRRDGEAFF. The CDR3 coding sequence is TGTGCCTGGTCGGGGCGGAGGGACGGTGAAGCTTTCTTT.

This clone was detected once. The chain has TRBV7-2 and TRBJ2-1; 8 nucleotides agree with TRBD1. The germline V gene encodes CDR1 SGHTA and CDR2 FQGNSA. The CDR3 has 17 residues. Trimming at V came to 4 bases and at J to 8 bases, leaving 16 bases not matched to a gene. The CDR3 region is CASSSRPGQVLWDEQFF. The CDR3 DNA follows: TGTGCCAGCAGCTCCCGTCCGGGACAGGTTCTTTGGGATGAGCAGTTCTTC. The variable domain in full, completed from reference TRBV7-2 and TRBJ2-1, reads GAGVSQSPSNKVTEKGKDVELRCDPISGHTALYWYRQSLGQGLEFLIYFQGNSAPDKSGLPSDRFSAERTGGSVSTLTIQRTQQEDSAVYLCASSSRPGQVLWDEQFFGPGTRLTVL.

The CDR3 loop is CASSPGQGARGYTF. The CDR3 coding sequence is TGTGCCAGCAGCCCCGGACAGGGGGCGCGTGGCTACACCTTC. The chain recombines TRBV13 with TRBJ1-2, with 11 nucleotides matching TRBD1. The ends lost 5 bases at V and 7 bases at J; junction bases unmatched: 6. This CDR3 region has 14 residues. Germline V CDR1 and CDR2: PRHDT, FYEKMQ (reference sequence). Looking up the rest from reference TRBV13 and TRBJ1-2 gives the full variable domain: AAGVIQSPRHLIKEKRETATLKCYPIPRHDTVYWYQQGPGQDPQFLISFYEKMQSDKGSIPDRFSAQQFSDYHSELNMSSLELGDSALYFCASSPGQGARGYTFGSGTRLTVV.